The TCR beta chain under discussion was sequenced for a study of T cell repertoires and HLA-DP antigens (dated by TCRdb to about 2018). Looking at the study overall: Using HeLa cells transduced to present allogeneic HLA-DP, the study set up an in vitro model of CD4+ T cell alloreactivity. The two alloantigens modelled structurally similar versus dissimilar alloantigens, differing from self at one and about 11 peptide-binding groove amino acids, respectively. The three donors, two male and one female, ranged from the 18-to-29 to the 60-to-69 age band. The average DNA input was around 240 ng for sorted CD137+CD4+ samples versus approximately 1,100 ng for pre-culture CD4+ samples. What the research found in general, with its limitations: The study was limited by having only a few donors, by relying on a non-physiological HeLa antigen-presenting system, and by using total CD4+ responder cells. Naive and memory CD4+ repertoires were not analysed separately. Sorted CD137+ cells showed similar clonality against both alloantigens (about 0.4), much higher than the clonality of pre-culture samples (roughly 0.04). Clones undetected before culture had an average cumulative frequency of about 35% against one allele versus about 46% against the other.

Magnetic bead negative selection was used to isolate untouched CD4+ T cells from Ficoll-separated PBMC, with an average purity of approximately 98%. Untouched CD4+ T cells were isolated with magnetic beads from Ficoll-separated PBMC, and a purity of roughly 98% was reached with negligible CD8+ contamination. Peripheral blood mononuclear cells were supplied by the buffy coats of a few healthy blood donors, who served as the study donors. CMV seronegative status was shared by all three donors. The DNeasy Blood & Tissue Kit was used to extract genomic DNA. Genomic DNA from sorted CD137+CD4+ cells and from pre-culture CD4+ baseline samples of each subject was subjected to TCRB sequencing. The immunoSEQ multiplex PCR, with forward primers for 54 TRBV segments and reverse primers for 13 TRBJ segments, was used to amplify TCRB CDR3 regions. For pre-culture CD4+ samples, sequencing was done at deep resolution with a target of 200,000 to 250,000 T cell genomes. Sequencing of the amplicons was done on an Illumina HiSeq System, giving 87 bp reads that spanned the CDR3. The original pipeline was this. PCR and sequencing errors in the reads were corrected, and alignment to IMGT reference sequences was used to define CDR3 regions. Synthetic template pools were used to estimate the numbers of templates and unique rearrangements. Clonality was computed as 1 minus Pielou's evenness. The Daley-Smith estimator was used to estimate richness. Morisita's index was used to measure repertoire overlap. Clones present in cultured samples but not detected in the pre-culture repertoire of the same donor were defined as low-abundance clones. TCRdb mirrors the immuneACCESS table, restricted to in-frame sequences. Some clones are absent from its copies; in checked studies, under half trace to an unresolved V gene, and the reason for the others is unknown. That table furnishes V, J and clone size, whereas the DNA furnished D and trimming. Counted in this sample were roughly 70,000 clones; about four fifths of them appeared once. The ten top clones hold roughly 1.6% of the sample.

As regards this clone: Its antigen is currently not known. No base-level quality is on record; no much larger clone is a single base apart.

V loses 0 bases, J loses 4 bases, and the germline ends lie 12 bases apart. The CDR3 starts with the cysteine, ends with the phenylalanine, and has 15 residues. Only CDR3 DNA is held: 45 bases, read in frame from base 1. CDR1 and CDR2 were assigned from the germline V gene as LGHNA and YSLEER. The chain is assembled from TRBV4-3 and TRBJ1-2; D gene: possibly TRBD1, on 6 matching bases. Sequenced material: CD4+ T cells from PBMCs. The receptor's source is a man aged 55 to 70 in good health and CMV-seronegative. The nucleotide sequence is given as TGCGCCAGCAGCCAAGATCCAGGGGTTACCTATGGCTACACCTTC. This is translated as CASSQDPGVTYGYTF.